The rows below give T cell receptor beta chains drawn from one sample of a study of T cells in localized non-small cell lung cancer. Assay: immunoSEQ multiplex PCR; the TCRdb copy retains only in-frame clones and omits some. The sample yields 16,000 or so clones, approximately 90% seen once. Sequencing was performed on peripheral blood, taken before any cancer treatment. The source of these receptors is a male donor at least 60 years old with stage II squamous cell lung carcinoma. Both conserved end residues are part of each CDR3. A D gene is named only where the DNA matches it firmly. Size tells how often a clone was seen (once, few, many) or the class of an expanded clone, and some rows leave it out.

CDR3aa: CASRSPYNEQFF
CDR3nt: TGTGCCAGTCGTTCTCCTTACAATGAGCAGTTCTTC
j_gene: TRBJ2-1
abundance: -
d_gene: -
v_gene: TRBV19

CDR3aa: CASSREFYEQYF
CDR3nt: TGTGCCAGCTCCCGGGAGTTCTACGAGCAGTACTTC
j_gene: TRBJ2-7
abundance: -
d_gene: -
v_gene: TRBV18

CDR3aa: CASSLTGTGYTF
CDR3nt: TGTGCCAGCAGCTTGACAGGGACTGGCTACACCTTC
j_gene: TRBJ1-2
abundance: -
d_gene: -
v_gene: TRBV5-4

CDR3aa: CASSVAMDYGYTF
CDR3nt: TGTGCCAGCAGCGTAGCTATGGACTATGGCTACACCTTC
j_gene: TRBJ1-2
abundance: -
d_gene: -
v_gene: TRBV9

CDR3aa: CASSKTSGINNEQFF
CDR3nt: TGTGCCAGTAGTAAGACTAGCGGGATCAACAATGAGCAGTTCTTC
j_gene: TRBJ2-1
abundance: -
d_gene: TRBD2
v_gene: TRBV19

CDR3aa: CASTIQGAGQPQHF
CDR3nt: TGTGCCAGCACTATACAAGGGGCAGGGCAGCCCCAGCATTTT
j_gene: TRBJ1-5
abundance: -
d_gene: -
v_gene: TRBV28

CDR3aa: CASTTPYNEQFF
CDR3nt: TGTGCCAGCACCACCCCCTACAATGAGCAGTTCTTC
j_gene: TRBJ2-1
abundance: -
d_gene: -
v_gene: TRBV28

CDR3aa: CASGAQGLVNEKLFF
CDR3nt: TGTGCCAGCGGGGCGCAGGGCCTAGTTAATGAAAAACTGTTTTTT
j_gene: TRBJ1-4
abundance: -
d_gene: -
v_gene: TRBV2

CDR3aa: CASSPPTGQRYTSTDTQYF
CDR3nt: TGTGCCAGTAGTCCCCCAACGGGGCAGAGATACACTAGCACAGATACGCAGTATTTT
j_gene: TRBJ2-3
abundance: -
d_gene: -
v_gene: TRBV19

CDR3aa: CASSDYFSGRIAYEQYF
CDR3nt: TGTGCCAGCAGTGATTACTTTAGCGGGAGGATAGCCTACGAGCAGTACTTC
j_gene: TRBJ2-7
abundance: -
d_gene: TRBD2
v_gene: TRBV6-1

CDR3aa: CASSQADNYRNTQYF
CDR3nt: TGTGCCAGCAGCCAAGCGGATAACTACAGGAATACGCAGTATTTT
j_gene: TRBJ2-3
abundance: -
d_gene: -
v_gene: TRBV4-2

CDR3aa: CSVTGTGSYEQYF
CDR3nt: TGCAGCGTCACCGGGACAGGGTCCTACGAGCAGTACTTC
j_gene: TRBJ2-7
abundance: few
d_gene: TRBD1
v_gene: TRBV29-1

CDR3aa: CASSVAAGGGNEQFF
CDR3nt: TGCGCCAGCAGCGTAGCGGCGGGAGGAGGCAATGAGCAGTTCTTC
j_gene: TRBJ2-1
abundance: -
d_gene: TRBD2
v_gene: TRBV9

CDR3aa: CAWWGGQGPSYGYTF
CDR3nt: TGTGCCTGGTGGGGGGGCCAGGGGCCCAGCTATGGCTACACCTTC
j_gene: TRBJ1-2
abundance: -
d_gene: -
v_gene: TRBV30